This TCR beta chain appears in the sequencing data of a study of T-cell memory formation after mild COVID-19. TCRdb processed the 5' RACE reads anew with MiXCR; each CDR3 protein has one entry. The data contain around 340,000 distinct CDR3 sequences, 13% to 15% of them seen just once; the ten biggest clones take up around 22%. Germline V CDR1 and CDR2: GTSNPN, SVGIG (reference sequence). This CDR3 is 14 amino acids long. Trimming left V 2 bases short and J 2 bases short, with 13 bases between. This chain joins TRBV30 and TRBJ2-7; D remains unclear. This receptor was identified in a man younger than 35 who had mild COVID-19 (a few samples of this study predate the infection). Cell type and time point are not known. Sequencing was done on a sample of PBMCs or a T cell subset sorted from them (not recorded which). The CDR3 DNA sequence: TGTGCCTGGAGTCTGCGGATAGGGCCCTACGAGCAGTACTTC. It is translated as CAWSLRIGPYEQYF.